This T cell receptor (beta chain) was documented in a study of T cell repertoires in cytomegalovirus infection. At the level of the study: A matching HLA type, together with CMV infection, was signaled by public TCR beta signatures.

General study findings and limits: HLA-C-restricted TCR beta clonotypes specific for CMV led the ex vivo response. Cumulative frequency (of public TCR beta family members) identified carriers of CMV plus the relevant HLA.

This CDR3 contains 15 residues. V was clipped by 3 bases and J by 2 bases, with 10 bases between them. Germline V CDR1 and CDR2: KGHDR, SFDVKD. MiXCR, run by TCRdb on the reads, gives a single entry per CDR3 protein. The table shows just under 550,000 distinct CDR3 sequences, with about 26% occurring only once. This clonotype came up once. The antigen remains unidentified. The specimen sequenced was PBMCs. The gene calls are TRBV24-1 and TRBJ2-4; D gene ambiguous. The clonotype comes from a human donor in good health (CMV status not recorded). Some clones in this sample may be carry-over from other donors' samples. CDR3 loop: CATSDAFGPKNIQYF. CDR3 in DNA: TGTGCCACCAGTGATGCCTTCGGTCCCAAAAACATTCAGTACTTC.